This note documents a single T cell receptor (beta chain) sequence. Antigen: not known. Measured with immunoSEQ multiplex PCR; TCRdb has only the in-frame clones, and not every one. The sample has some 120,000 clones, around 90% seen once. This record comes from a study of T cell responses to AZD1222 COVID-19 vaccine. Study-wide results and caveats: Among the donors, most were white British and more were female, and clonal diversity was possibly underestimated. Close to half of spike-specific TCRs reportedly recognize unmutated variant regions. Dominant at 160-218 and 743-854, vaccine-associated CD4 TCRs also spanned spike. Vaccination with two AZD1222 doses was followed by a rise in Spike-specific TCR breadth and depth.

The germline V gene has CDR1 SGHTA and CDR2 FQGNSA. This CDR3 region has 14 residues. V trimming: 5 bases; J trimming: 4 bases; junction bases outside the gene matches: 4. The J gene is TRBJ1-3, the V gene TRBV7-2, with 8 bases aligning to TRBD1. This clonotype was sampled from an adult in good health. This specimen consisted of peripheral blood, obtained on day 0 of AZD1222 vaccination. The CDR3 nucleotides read TGTGCCAGCAGCGGACAGGGAGGAGGAAACACCATATATTTT. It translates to CASSGQGGGNTIYF.